This T cell receptor beta chain emerged from a study of CD8 T cells in ankylosing spondylitis. The study, taken as a whole, reports: Blood from ankylosing spondylitis patients appeared to carry a characteristic roughly eight-variant TCR beta motif. Significant enrichment of disease-linked clones was reported in matched ankylosing spondylitis synovial fluid.

The length of the CDR3 is 15 residues. The germline V gene encodes CDR1 SGHRS and CDR2 YFSETQ. V was pared by 0 bases and J by 4 bases, with 2 bases of the junction left unmatched. This clonotype has only a few counts. Its cognate antigen is unknown. Generation of TCR beta libraries employed quantitative 5'-RACE incorporating molecular barcodes. TCRdb re-derived calls from the 5' RACE reads in MiXCR, one entry per CDR3 protein. This table holds approximately 540,000 distinct CDR3 sequences, over 9.5% found once. The receptor comes from a male donor with ankylosing spondylitis. Sequenced sample: blood, either unsorted or a sorted T cell fraction (not recorded which). This sequence joins TRBV5-1 and TRBJ2-2; 8 bases agree with TRBD1. In DNA form, the CDR3 reads TGCGCCAGCAGCTTGGATGGACAGGGCACCGGGGAGCTGTTTTTT. Protein sequence: CASSLDGQGTGELFF.